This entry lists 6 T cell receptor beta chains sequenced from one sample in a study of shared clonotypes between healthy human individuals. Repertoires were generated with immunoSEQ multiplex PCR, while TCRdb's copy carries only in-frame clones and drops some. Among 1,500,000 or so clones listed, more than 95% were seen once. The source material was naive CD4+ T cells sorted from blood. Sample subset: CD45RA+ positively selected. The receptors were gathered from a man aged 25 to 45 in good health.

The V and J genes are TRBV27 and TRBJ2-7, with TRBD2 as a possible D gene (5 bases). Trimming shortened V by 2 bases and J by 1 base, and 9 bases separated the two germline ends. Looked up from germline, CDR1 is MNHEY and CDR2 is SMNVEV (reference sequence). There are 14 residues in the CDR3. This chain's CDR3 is CASSLAGLSYEQYF. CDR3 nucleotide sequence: TGTGCCAGCAGTTTAGCGGGTCTTTCCTACGAGCAGTACTTC.

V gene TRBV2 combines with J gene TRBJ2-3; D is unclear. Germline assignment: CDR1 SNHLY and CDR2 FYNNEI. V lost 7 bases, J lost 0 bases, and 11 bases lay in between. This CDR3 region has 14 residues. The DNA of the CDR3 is TGTGCCAGCATGCCTCTGGAAAGCACAGATACGCAGTATTTT. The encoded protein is CASMPLESTDTQYF.

CDR3 sequence: CAIGGSQPQHF. The CDR3 DNA is TGTGCCATTGGGGGTTCTCAGCCCCAGCATTTT. V gene TRBV6-1 combines with J gene TRBJ1-5; TRBD1 might be the D (5 bases). Per the germline V gene, CDR1 is MNHNS and CDR2 is SASEGT. This CDR3 has 11 residues. Trimming cost V 10 bases and J 6 bases, with 10 bases left between them.

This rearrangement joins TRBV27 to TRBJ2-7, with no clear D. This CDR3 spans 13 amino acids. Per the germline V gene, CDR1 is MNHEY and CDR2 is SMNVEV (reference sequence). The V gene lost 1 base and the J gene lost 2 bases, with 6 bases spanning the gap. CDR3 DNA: TGTGCCAGCAGTTTATTCGGGCCCTACGAGCAGTACTTC. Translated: CASSLFGPYEQYF.

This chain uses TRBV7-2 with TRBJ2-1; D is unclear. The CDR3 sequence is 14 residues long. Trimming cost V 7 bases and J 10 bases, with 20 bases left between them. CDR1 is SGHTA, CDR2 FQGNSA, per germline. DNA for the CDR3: TGTGCCAGCACCCTCCTTCAAGGCGCCATGGAGCAGTTCTTC. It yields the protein CASTLLQGAMEQFF.

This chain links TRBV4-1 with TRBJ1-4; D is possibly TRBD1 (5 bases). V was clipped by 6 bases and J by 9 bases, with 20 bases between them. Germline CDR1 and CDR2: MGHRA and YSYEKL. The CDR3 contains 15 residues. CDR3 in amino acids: CASRQEPFGRKKLFF. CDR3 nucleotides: TGCGCCAGCAGACAGGAGCCTTTCGGACGTAAAAAACTGTTTTTT.